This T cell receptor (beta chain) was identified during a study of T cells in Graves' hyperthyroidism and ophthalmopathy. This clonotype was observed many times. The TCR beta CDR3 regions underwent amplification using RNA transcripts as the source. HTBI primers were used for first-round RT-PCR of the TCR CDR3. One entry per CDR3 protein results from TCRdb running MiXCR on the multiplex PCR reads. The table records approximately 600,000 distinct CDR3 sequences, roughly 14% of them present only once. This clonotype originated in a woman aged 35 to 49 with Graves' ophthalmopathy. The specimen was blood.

DNA of the CDR3: TGTGCCAGCAGTGAATATATTGGTGCTGGGCAGTATGGCTACACCTTC. This codes for CASSEYIGAGQYGYTF. The chain couples TRBV25-1 to TRBJ1-2; D is unclear. Trimming stripped 0 bases from V and 5 bases from J, with 16 bases between. Per the germline V gene, CDR1 is MGHDK and CDR2 is SYGVNS. The CDR3 contains 16 residues.